Listed below are T cell receptor beta chains from one sample, sequenced in a study of post-analysis software for immune sequencing data. One entry per CDR3 protein results from TCRdb running MiXCR on the PCR reads. This table has around 710,000 distinct CDR3 sequences, around 42% appearing once. The source material was blood. These receptors all stem from a girl aged 5-17 years with multiple sclerosis. Each CDR3 is given with its conserved first and last residue. Each record gives: V gene, J gene, D gene, CDR3 length, clone size, CDR3 protein, CDR3 DNA. D genes are given only for firm matches. Where a row states a size, it is once, few, many or the class of an expanded clone; other rows omit it.

v_call: TRBV20-1; j_call: TRBJ1-1; d_call: .; cdr3_length: 12; clone_size: .; cdr3_aa: CSAESRNTEAFF; cdr3_nt: TGCAGTGCTGAGTCTCGAAACACTGAAGCTTTCTTT
v_call: TRBV29-1; j_call: TRBJ1-1; d_call: .; cdr3_length: 16; clone_size: .; cdr3_aa: CSVEVGAGAVNTEAFF; cdr3_nt: TGCAGCGTTGAAGTCGGTGCGGGTGCCGTGAACACTGAAGCTTTCTTT
v_call: TRBV20-1; j_call: TRBJ2-4; d_call: TRBD2; cdr3_length: 15; clone_size: few; cdr3_aa: CSARWGLAGVNIQYF; cdr3_nt: TGCAGTGCTAGATGGGGACTAGCGGGAGTAAACATTCAGTACTTC
v_call: TRBV11-1; j_call: TRBJ2-3; d_call: .; cdr3_length: 16; clone_size: few; cdr3_aa: CASSSPASPHTDTQYF; cdr3_nt: TGTGCCAGCAGCTCCCCAGCTAGCCCGCACACAGATACGCAGTATTTT
v_call: TRBV20-1; j_call: TRBJ2-7; d_call: .; cdr3_length: 13; clone_size: .; cdr3_aa: CSARMVSYNEQYF; cdr3_nt: TGCAGTGCTAGGATGGTCAGCTACAATGAGCAGTACTTC
v_call: TRBV7-3; j_call: TRBJ2-5; d_call: .; cdr3_length: 14; clone_size: few; cdr3_aa: CASSLNGAQETQYF; cdr3_nt: TGTGCCAGCAGCTTAAACGGGGCACAAGAGACCCAGTACTTC
v_call: TRBV28; j_call: TRBJ1-1; d_call: TRBD1; cdr3_length: 14; clone_size: few; cdr3_aa: CASSSWTGGTEAFF; cdr3_nt: TGTGCCAGCAGCTCCTGGACAGGGGGCACTGAAGCTTTCTTT
v_call: TRBV24-1; j_call: TRBJ2-1; d_call: TRBD2; cdr3_length: 16; clone_size: .; cdr3_aa: CATSDPGLAGIDEQFF; cdr3_nt: TGTGCCACCAGTGACCCGGGACTAGCGGGAATCGATGAGCAGTTCTTC
v_call: TRBV11-2; j_call: TRBJ2-3; d_call: .; cdr3_length: 14; clone_size: few; cdr3_aa: CASSKQLGTDTQYF; cdr3_nt: TGTGCCAGCAGCAAACAACTGGGCACAGATACGCAGTATTTT
v_call: TRBV5-1; j_call: TRBJ1-6; d_call: .; cdr3_length: 14; clone_size: .; cdr3_aa: CASSLRGHNSPLHF; cdr3_nt: TGCGCCAGCAGCCTCAGGGGACACAATTCACCCCTCCACTTT
v_call: TRBV19; j_call: TRBJ1-5; d_call: .; cdr3_length: 12; clone_size: .; cdr3_aa: CGAGTFGQPQHF; cdr3_nt: TGTGGCGCCGGGACGTTCGGTCAGCCCCAGCATTTT
v_call: TRBV6-2/TRBV6-3; j_call: TRBJ2-1; d_call: TRBD2; cdr3_length: 15; clone_size: .; cdr3_aa: CASRPGTSGRHEQFF; cdr3_nt: TGTGCCAGCAGACCCGGGACTAGCGGGAGGCATGAGCAGTTCTTC
v_call: TRBV7-8; j_call: TRBJ2-1; d_call: .; cdr3_length: 15; clone_size: few; cdr3_aa: CASSPDGKSYNEQFF; cdr3_nt: TGTGCCAGCAGCCCTGATGGGAAGTCCTACAATGAGCAGTTCTTC
v_call: TRBV12-3/TRBV12-4; j_call: TRBJ2-1; d_call: .; cdr3_length: 13; clone_size: once; cdr3_aa: CASSPGLTNEQFF; cdr3_nt: TGTGCCAGCAGCCCGGGACTTACGAATGAGCAGTTCTTC
v_call: TRBV6-5; j_call: TRBJ2-2; d_call: .; cdr3_length: 15; clone_size: .; cdr3_aa: CASSYRPTDTGELFF; cdr3_nt: TGTGCCAGCAGTTACCGACCTACCGACACCGGGGAGCTGTTTTTT
v_call: TRBV9; j_call: TRBJ2-1; d_call: TRBD2; cdr3_length: 16; clone_size: .; cdr3_aa: CASSVGTSGRLGEQFF; cdr3_nt: TGTGCCAGCAGCGTAGGGACTAGCGGGAGATTGGGGGAGCAGTTCTTC
v_call: TRBV20-1; j_call: TRBJ1-2; d_call: TRBD1; cdr3_length: 13; clone_size: .; cdr3_aa: CSAHGQGFEGYTF; cdr3_nt: TGCAGTGCTCACGGACAGGGTTTCGAGGGCTACACCTTC
v_call: TRBV4-2; j_call: TRBJ2-7; d_call: TRBD1; cdr3_length: 15; clone_size: .; cdr3_aa: CASSQDRGQGYEQYF; cdr3_nt: TGTGCCAGCAGCCAAGATAGGGGACAGGGTTACGAGCAGTACTTC
v_call: TRBV12-3/TRBV12-4; j_call: TRBJ2-3; d_call: .; cdr3_length: 16; clone_size: .; cdr3_aa: CASRARAEVPTDTQYF; cdr3_nt: TGTGCCAGCAGAGCACGAGCGGAGGTCCCCACAGATACGCAGTATTTT
v_call: TRBV7-2; j_call: TRBJ2-5; d_call: .; cdr3_length: 16; clone_size: .; cdr3_aa: CASSLGTGIFLETQYF; cdr3_nt: TGTGCCAGCAGCTTAGGAACGGGCATCTTTTTGGAGACCCAGTACTTC
v_call: TRBV29-1; j_call: TRBJ2-3; d_call: TRBD2; cdr3_length: 15; clone_size: .; cdr3_aa: CSVEVLAGLPDTQYF; cdr3_nt: TGCAGCGTTGAGGTATTAGCGGGATTGCCAGATACGCAGTATTTT
v_call: TRBV6-1; j_call: TRBJ1-2; d_call: .; cdr3_length: 11; clone_size: .; cdr3_aa: CAMRDMDGYTF; cdr3_nt: TGTGCCATGAGGGACATGGATGGCTACACCTTC
v_call: TRBV28; j_call: TRBJ1-6; d_call: .; cdr3_length: 14; clone_size: few; cdr3_aa: CASSFAGYNSPLHF; cdr3_nt: TGTGCCAGCAGTTTCGCGGGCTATAATTCACCCCTCCACTTT
v_call: TRBV7-2; j_call: TRBJ2-1; d_call: .; cdr3_length: 15; clone_size: .; cdr3_aa: CASNSAPSSSNEQFF; cdr3_nt: TGTGCCAGCAACTCCGCCCCTTCTAGTTCTAATGAGCAGTTCTTC
v_call: TRBV7-2; j_call: TRBJ1-2; d_call: .; cdr3_length: 15; clone_size: few; cdr3_aa: CASSTHREGNYGYTF; cdr3_nt: TGTGCCAGCAGCACCCACAGGGAAGGAAACTATGGCTACACCTTC
v_call: TRBV28; j_call: TRBJ2-5; d_call: .; cdr3_length: 14; clone_size: .; cdr3_aa: CASSSSWLQETQYF; cdr3_nt: TGTGCCAGCAGTTCCTCTTGGTTACAAGAGACCCAGTACTTC
v_call: TRBV6-6; j_call: TRBJ1-1; d_call: TRBD1; cdr3_length: 14; clone_size: .; cdr3_aa: CASRTTGVNTEAFF; cdr3_nt: TGTGCCAGCAGGACCACAGGGGTCAACACTGAAGCTTTCTTT
v_call: TRBV9; j_call: TRBJ2-7; d_call: .; cdr3_length: 15; clone_size: once; cdr3_aa: CASSVATGSSYEQYF; cdr3_nt: TGTGCCAGCAGCGTGGCTACTGGCAGCTCCTACGAGCAGTACTTC
v_call: TRBV11-2; j_call: TRBJ2-3; d_call: .; cdr3_length: 13; clone_size: .; cdr3_aa: CASYLRGADTQYF; cdr3_nt: TGTGCCAGCTACCTGCGGGGAGCAGATACGCAGTATTTT
v_call: TRBV5-6; j_call: TRBJ2-5; d_call: .; cdr3_length: 16; clone_size: .; cdr3_aa: CASSRTVDGGVGTQYF; cdr3_nt: TGTGCCAGCAGCAGGACGGTGGACGGGGGTGTGGGGACCCAGTACTTC
v_call: TRBV5-6; j_call: TRBJ2-5; d_call: TRBD1; cdr3_length: 14; clone_size: .; cdr3_aa: CASSHGTGEETQYF; cdr3_nt: TGTGCCAGCAGCCACGGGACAGGGGAGGAGACCCAGTACTTC
v_call: TRBV27; j_call: TRBJ1-2; d_call: .; cdr3_length: 16; clone_size: few; cdr3_aa: CASRRKPGAGGYGYTF; cdr3_nt: TGTGCCAGCAGACGGAAACCAGGGGCTGGTGGATATGGCTACACCTTC
v_call: TRBV14; j_call: TRBJ2-7; d_call: .; cdr3_length: 13; clone_size: .; cdr3_aa: CASSPAVSYEQYF; cdr3_nt: TGTGCCAGCAGTCCGGCGGTGTCCTACGAGCAGTACTTC
v_call: TRBV5-1; j_call: TRBJ2-5; d_call: TRBD1; cdr3_length: 16; clone_size: few; cdr3_aa: CASSFQGTGPQETQYF; cdr3_nt: TGCGCCAGCAGCTTTCAGGGGACAGGGCCTCAAGAGACCCAGTACTTC
v_call: TRBV6-2/TRBV6-3; j_call: TRBJ1-1; d_call: .; cdr3_length: 15; clone_size: .; cdr3_aa: CASSPYGAMNTEAFF; cdr3_nt: TGTGCCAGCAGCCCTTACGGGGCCATGAACACTGAAGCTTTCTTT
v_call: TRBV20-1; j_call: TRBJ2-3; d_call: TRBD1; cdr3_length: 14; clone_size: few; cdr3_aa: CSASLGTGLDTQYF; cdr3_nt: TGCAGTGCTAGCCTGGGGACAGGGCTCGATACGCAGTATTTT
v_call: TRBV7-2; j_call: TRBJ2-5; d_call: .; cdr3_length: 13; clone_size: few; cdr3_aa: CASSPVFRETQYF; cdr3_nt: TGTGCCAGCAGCCCCGTCTTTCGTGAGACCCAGTACTTC
v_call: TRBV29-1; j_call: TRBJ2-3; d_call: .; cdr3_length: 12; clone_size: .; cdr3_aa: CSVGDSTDTQYF; cdr3_nt: TGCAGCGTTGGGGACAGCACAGATACGCAGTATTTT